The 23 T cell receptor beta chains below all came from one sample that was sequenced in a study of cytomegalovirus exposure and HLA in healthy donors. The primer mix had 60 Vbeta and 13 Jbeta primers. Sequencing was performed with immunoSEQ multiplex PCR; in TCRdb, only in-frame clones are kept and a portion is missing. The sample data list around 53,000 clones. The sample taken for sequencing was PBMCs. The source is a woman aged 30 to 39 in good health and CMV-seropositive.

The CDR3 protein is CASSVRQTRGLAVKETQYF. CDR3 bases: TGTGCCAGCAGTGTTAGGCAGACAAGAGGGCTCGCCGTCAAAGAGACCCAGTACTTC. The genes are TRBV2 and TRBJ2-5; D perhaps matches TRBD2 (5 bases). Trimming removed 4 bases from V and 3 bases from J, with 27 bases in between. The germline gives CDR1 SNHLY, CDR2 FYNNEI. This CDR3 is built from 19 residues. Together with reference TRBV2 and TRBJ2-5, the CDR3 gives the full variable domain: EPEVTQTPSHQVTQMGQEVILRCVPISNHLYFYWYRQILGQKVEFLVSFYNNEISEKSEIFDDQFSVERPDGSNFTLKIRSTKLEDSAMYFCASSVRQTRGLAVKETQYFGPGTRLLVL.

The V and J genes are TRBV6-5 and TRBJ1-2; the match to TRBD1 covers 7 bases. Trimming at V came to 2 bases and at J to 7 bases, leaving 10 bases not matched to a gene. The V gene's germline CDR1 is MNHEY and CDR2 SVGAGI. This CDR3 region has 15 residues. As DNA, the CDR3 is TGTGCCAGCAGTTACCCGGGGCTACAGGGGTTTGGCTACACCTTC. Its protein is CASSYPGLQGFGYTF.

This chain links TRBV7-9 with TRBJ1-2; no reliable D call. The CDR3 has 14 residues. The V end was cut by 2 bases, the J end by 4 bases, with 11 bases between. Germline CDR1 and CDR2: SEHNR and FQNEAQ (reference sequence). The CDR3 loop reads CASSLQGGSYGYTF. CDR3 coding DNA: TGTGCCAGCAGCTTACAAGGAGGGTCCTATGGCTACACCTTC.

CDR3 nucleotide sequence: TGTGCCAGCAGCCACCCTGGCCGTACCCAAGAGACCCAGTACTTC. It specifies CASSHPGRTQETQYF. J is TRBJ2-5 and V is TRBV11-2; D not resolved. From germline, CDR1 is SGHAT and CDR2 FQNNGV. Trimming cost V 5 bases and J 1 base, with 14 bases left between them. The CDR3 contains 15 residues.

The CDR3 loop reads CASSLLLAGTDTQYF. The CDR3 DNA sequence: TGTGCCAGCAGCTTACTCCTAGCAGGCACAGATACGCAGTATTTT. The gene calls are TRBV7-3 and TRBJ2-3; maybe TRBD2 (5 bases). Germline CDR1 reads SGHTA; CDR2 reads FQGTGA. Trimming removed 2 bases from V and 1 base from J, with 10 bases in between. The CDR3 runs to 15 residues.

This chain links TRBV6-5 with TRBJ1-2; no definite D call. The germline V gene encodes CDR1 MNHEY and CDR2 SVGAGI. The CDR3 runs 13 residues. V was trimmed by 2 bases and J by 2 bases, leaving 6 bases between them. CDR3 region: CASSYGQNYGYTF. The CDR3 DNA is TGTGCCAGCAGTTACGGGCAGAACTATGGCTACACCTTC.

A remark on this clone: The junction shows a germline mismatch at one end, possibly a read error. The chain recombines TRBV29-1 with TRBJ2-5; D is unresolved. Germline V gene sequence: CDR1 SQVTM, CDR2 ANQGSEA. This CDR3 contains 16 residues. The CDR3 DNA is TGCAGCGTTGAGGTCCGGTACCTTATGTACCAAGAGAACCAGTACTTC. This codes for CSVEVRYLMYQENQYF.

This chain connects TRBV7-6 to TRBJ2-2; D remains unclear. This CDR3 comprises 14 residues. Germline V lookup: CDR1 SGHVS, CDR2 FNYEAQ. V lost 4 bases, J lost 6 bases, and 12 bases lay in between. The CDR3 spells CASSSLQVPGELFF. The CDR3 DNA reads TGTGCCAGCAGCTCCTTGCAGGTTCCCGGGGAGCTGTTTTTT.

The chain combines TRBV18 with TRBJ2-7, with 10 bases identical to TRBD2. V lost 6 bases, J lost 1 base, and 6 bases stayed unmatched. This CDR3 is built from 15 residues. Germline-derived CDR1 and CDR2 are KGHSH and LQKENI. CDR3 residues: CASSPLAGESYEQYF. The CDR3 DNA follows: TGTGCCAGCTCTCCCCTAGCGGGGGAGTCCTACGAGCAGTACTTC.

The V gene is TRBV5-6, the J gene TRBJ2-5; D is perhaps TRBD2 (6 bases). V was clipped by 3 bases and J by 7 bases, with 7 bases between them. This CDR3 is built from 11 residues. CDR1 and CDR2 from the germline V gene are SGHDT and YYEEEE. CDR3 in DNA: TGTGCCAGCAGCTCGGAGGGGACCCAGTACTTC. It encodes CASSSEGTQYF.

This rearrangement joins TRBV6-1 to TRBJ1-2; 12 bases line up with TRBD1. From germline, CDR1 is MNHNS and CDR2 SASEGT. This CDR3 is 16 amino acids long. Trimming at V came to 4 bases and at J to 7 bases, leaving 10 bases not matched to a gene. CDR3 sequence: CASSVGPGTGGGGYTF. CDR3 nucleotide sequence: TGTGCCAGCAGTGTAGGACCCGGGACAGGGGGCGGTGGCTACACCTTC.

About this clone: Other nucleotide sequences from this sample produce the same CDR3. The chain recombines TRBV18 with TRBJ2-7, with a tentative D call TRBD2 (6 bases). V was pared by 0 bases and J by 2 bases, with 8 bases between. CDR1 is KGHSH and CDR2 is LQKENI in the germline V gene. This CDR3 comprises 14 residues. This chain's CDR3 is CASSPPGGAYEQYF. Here the CDR3 DNA reads TGTGCCAGCTCACCACCGGGGGGTGCCTACGAGCAGTACTTC.

This rearrangement joins TRBV7-9 to TRBJ2-3; 10 bases map to TRBD2. This CDR3 region has 16 residues. The germline V gene encodes CDR1 SEHNR and CDR2 FQNEAQ (reference sequence). With V trimmed by 6 bases and J by 4 bases, 10 bases remained unmatched. In nucleotides, the CDR3 is TGTGCCAGCAGGGGAACACAAGCGGGGGGGGCAGATACGCAGTATTTT. Protein sequence: CASRGTQAGGADTQYF.

The gene calls are TRBV19 and TRBJ1-1; D not certain. The V and J ends lost 7 bases and 0 bases respectively, with 15 bases between them. Germline assignment: CDR1 LNHDA and CDR2 SQIVND (reference sequence). The length of the CDR3 is 15 residues. Here the CDR3 reads CASTRRLPVNTEAFF. CDR3 nucleotide sequence: TGTGCCAGTACCAGGCGACTACCGGTGAACACTGAAGCTTTCTTT.

V gene TRBV9 combines with J gene TRBJ2-1; 8 positions agree with TRBD2. Germline-derived CDR1 and CDR2 are SGDLS and YYNGEE. V shed 1 base and J 0 bases; nucleotides not matched to a gene: 0. This CDR3 is 15 amino acids long. The CDR3 nucleotides read TGTGCCAGCAGCGTAAGCGGGGGCTCCTACAATGAGCAGTTCTTC. Amino acids: CASSVSGGSYNEQFF. The full variable domain, rest sourced from reference TRBV9 and TRBJ2-1, is DSGVTQTPKHLITATGQRVTLRCSPRSGDLSVYWYQQSLDQGLQFLIQYYNGEERAKGNILERFSAQQFPDLHSELNLSSLELGDSALYFCASSVSGGSYNEQFFGPGTRLTVL.

The chain joins TRBV6-6 to TRBJ1-5, with D uncertain. Germline V gene sequence: CDR1 MNHNY, CDR2 SVGAGI (reference sequence). V was pared by 5 bases and J by 1 base, with 9 bases between. The CDR3 extends over 14 amino acids. The CDR3 nucleotides read TGTGCCAGCAGTCCTCAGGCCAGCAATCAGCCCCAGCATTTT. Translating it yields CASSPQASNQPQHF.

V usage is TRBV5-1 and J usage is TRBJ2-1; 8 positions match TRBD1. The germline V gene encodes CDR1 SGHRS and CDR2 YFSETQ. The J segment lost 7 bases and the V segment lost 0 bases, leaving 9 bases of the junction unmatched. CDR3 length: 16 amino acids. The CDR3 reads CASSLGQGARDNEQFF. In nucleotides, the CDR3 is TGCGCCAGCAGCTTGGGCCAGGGGGCGCGGGATAATGAGCAGTTCTTC.

The chain carries TRBV5-1 and TRBJ1-2; TRBD1 agrees at 10 bases. J gave up 6 bases and V 0 bases, and 5 bases lay outside the gene matches. The CDR3 has 15 amino acids. In germline, CDR1 is SGHRS, CDR2 YFSETQ. The CDR3 region is CASSLARDRGHGYTF. The CDR3 DNA sequence: TGCGCCAGCAGCTTGGCCCGGGACAGGGGACATGGCTACACCTTC.

V usage is TRBV11-3 and J usage is TRBJ2-7; 10 nucleotides align to TRBD1. The junction had 11 bases not matched to a gene; V was cut back by 5 bases and J by 7 bases. The germline gives CDR1 SGHNT, CDR2 YENEEA. CDR3 size: 15 residues. In DNA, the CDR3 is TGTGCCAGCAGCCGGCCGGGACAGGGGAGGCGGGAGCAGTACTTC. This codes for CASSRPGQGRREQYF.

A word on this clone: The sample has other DNA sequences that encode this CDR3 too. The J gene is TRBJ2-3, the V gene TRBV4-1, with D possibly matching TRBD2 (5 bases). The CDR3 length is 15 residues. V was clipped by 0 bases and J by 1 base, with 8 bases between them. Germline-derived CDR1 and CDR2 are MGHRA and YSYEKL. CDR3 protein: CASSQERARTDTQYF. The CDR3 nucleotides read TGCGCCAGCAGCCAAGAGCGGGCTCGCACAGATACGCAGTATTTT.

The chain joins TRBV30 to TRBJ2-1; 11 bases are a match to TRBD2. The CDR3 spans 13 residues. V dropped 2 bases and J dropped 12; count of bases not matched to a gene: 6. CDR1 and CDR2 (germline): GTSNPN, SVGIG (reference sequence). The CDR3 DNA follows: TGTGCCTGGAGTCCCAAAGGACTAGCGGGGCAGTTCTTC. It specifies CAWSPKGLAGQFF.

CDR3 DNA sequence: TGCGCCAGCAGTTCGGGAGGCGACGAGCAGTACTTC. The encoded protein is CASSSGGDEQYF. The gene calls are TRBV5-1 and TRBJ2-7; 7 nucleotides align to TRBD2. This CDR3 has 12 residues. CDR1 and CDR2 (germline): SGHRS, YFSETQ. Trimming took 5 bases from V and 5 from J; bases not matched to a gene: 4. The full variable domain, with the rest looked up from reference TRBV5-1 and TRBJ2-7, is KAGVTQTPRYLIKTRGQQVTLSCSPISGHRSVSWYQQTPGQGLQFLFEYFSETQRNKGNFPGRFSGRQFSNSRSEMNVSTLELGDSALYLCASSSGGDEQYFGPGTRLTVT.

The CDR3 region has the DNA TGCGCCAGCAGCTTCGGGGGGCAAGAGACCCAGTACTTC. Residues: CASSFGGQETQYF. The chain is built from TRBV5-1 and TRBJ2-5; 7 nucleotides match TRBD2. V trimming: 2 bases; J trimming: 2 bases; junction bases outside the gene matches: 0. CDR1 and CDR2 (germline): SGHRS, YFSETQ. The CDR3 is 13 residues long.